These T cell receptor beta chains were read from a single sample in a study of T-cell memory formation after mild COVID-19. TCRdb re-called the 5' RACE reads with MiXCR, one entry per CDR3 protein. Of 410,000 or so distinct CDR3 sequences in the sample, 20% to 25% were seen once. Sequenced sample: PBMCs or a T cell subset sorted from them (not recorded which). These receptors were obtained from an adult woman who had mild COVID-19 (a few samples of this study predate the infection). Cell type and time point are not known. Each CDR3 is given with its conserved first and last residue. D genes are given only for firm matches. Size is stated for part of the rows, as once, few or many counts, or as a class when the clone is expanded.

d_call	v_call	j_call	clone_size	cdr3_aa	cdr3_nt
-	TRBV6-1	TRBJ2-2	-	CASSPWSGTGELFF	TGTGCCAGCAGTCCTTGGTCGGGCACCGGGGAGCTGTTTTTT
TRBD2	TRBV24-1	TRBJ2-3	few	CATSGVRLAGGGDTQYF	TGTGCCACCTCTGGAGTAAGACTAGCGGGAGGGGGAGATACGCAGTATTTT
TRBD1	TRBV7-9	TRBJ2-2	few	CASSSPSGTANTGELFF	TGTGCCAGCAGCTCACCCTCCGGGACAGCGAACACCGGGGAGCTGTTTTTT
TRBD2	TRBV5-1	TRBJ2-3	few	CASSLATSGSTDTQYF	TGCGCCAGCAGCTTGGCGACTAGCGGTAGCACAGATACGCAGTATTTT
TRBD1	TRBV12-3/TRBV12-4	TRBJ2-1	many	CASSSPGQGLSTSYNEQFF	TGTGCCAGCAGTTCCCCGGGACAGGGTCTGAGTACCTCCTACAATGAGCAGTTCTTC
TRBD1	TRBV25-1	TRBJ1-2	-	CASSERKTDRGGGYTF	TGTGCCAGCAGTGAAAGGAAGACGGACAGGGGTGGCGGCTACACCTTC
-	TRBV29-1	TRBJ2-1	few	CSVETSNVPLGEQFF	TGCAGCGTTGAAACATCTAACGTGCCCCTAGGTGAGCAGTTCTTC
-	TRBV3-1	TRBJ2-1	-	CASSHSVPLYNEQFF	TGTGCCAGCAGCCACAGTGTGCCCCTATACAATGAGCAGTTCTTC
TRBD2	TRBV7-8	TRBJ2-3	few	CASSFPGLAGGDTQYF	TGTGCCAGCAGCTTCCCGGGACTAGCGGGGGGGGATACGCAGTATTTT
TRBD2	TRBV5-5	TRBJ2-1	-	CASSRGGNYNEQFF	TGTGCCAGCAGCCGCGGGGGGAACTACAATGAGCAGTTCTTC
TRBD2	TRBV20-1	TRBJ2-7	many	CSAIGGLADRAPYEQYF	TGCAGTGCTATAGGGGGACTAGCGGACCGGGCCCCCTACGAGCAGTACTTC
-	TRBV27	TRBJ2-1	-	CASSLRAFIGDNPYNEQFF	TGTGCCAGCAGTTTAAGGGCCTTTATTGGGGACAACCCCTACAATGAGCAGTTCTTC
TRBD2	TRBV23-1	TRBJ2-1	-	CASSRRTSGRGYNEQFF	TGCGCCAGCAGTAGGAGGACTAGCGGGAGAGGTTACAATGAGCAGTTCTTC
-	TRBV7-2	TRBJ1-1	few	CASSLYAQQNTEAFF	TGTGCCAGCAGCTTATATGCACAGCAGAACACTGAAGCTTTCTTT
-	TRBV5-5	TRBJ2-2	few	CASSLSARDNTGELFF	TGTGCCAGCAGCTTGAGTGCCCGGGACAACACCGGGGAGCTGTTTTTT
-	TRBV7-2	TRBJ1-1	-	CASSLDGVSTEAFF	TGTGCCAGCAGCTTAGATGGGGTCTCGACTGAAGCTTTCTTT
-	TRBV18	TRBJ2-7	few	CASSPAEGTYEQYF	TGTGCCAGCTCACCAGCCGAGGGGACCTACGAGCAGTACTTC
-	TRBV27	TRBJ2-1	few	CASGVGSNNEQFF	TGTGCCAGCGGGGTAGGCAGCAACAATGAGCAGTTCTTC
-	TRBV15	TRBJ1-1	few	CATSRDRGPMNTEAFF	TGTGCCACCAGCAGAGATCGGGGACCCATGAACACTGAAGCTTTCTTT
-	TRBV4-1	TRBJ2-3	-	CASSQEYGGPRYF	TGCGCCAGCAGCCAAGAATACGGGGGGCCGCGGTATTTT
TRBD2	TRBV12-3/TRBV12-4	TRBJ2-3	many	CASSLTSGTSTDTQYF	TGTGCCAGCAGTTTAACTAGCGGGACTAGCACAGATACGCAGTATTTT
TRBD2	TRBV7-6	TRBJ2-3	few	CASSLARLAGGPVTDTQYF	TGTGCCAGCAGCTTAGCCCGCCTAGCGGGAGGGCCGGTCACAGATACGCAGTATTTT
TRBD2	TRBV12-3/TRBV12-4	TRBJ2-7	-	CASSPRSGGSYEQYF	TGTGCCAGCAGTCCACGAAGCGGGGGCTCCTACGAGCAGTACTTC
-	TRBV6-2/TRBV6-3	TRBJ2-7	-	CASSYWLISRVEQYF	TGTGCCAGCAGTTACTGGCTCATCTCGAGGGTGGAGCAGTACTTC
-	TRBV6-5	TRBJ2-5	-	CAVRVDARETQYF	TGTGCCGTCCGGGTCGATGCGAGGGAGACCCAGTACTTC
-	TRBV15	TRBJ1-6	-	CATSRQGGSPLHF	TGTGCCACCAGCAGACAGGGTGGGTCACCCCTCCACTTT
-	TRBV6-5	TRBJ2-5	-	CARRRDSAQETQYF	TGTGCCCGCAGGCGGGACAGCGCGCAAGAGACCCAGTACTTC